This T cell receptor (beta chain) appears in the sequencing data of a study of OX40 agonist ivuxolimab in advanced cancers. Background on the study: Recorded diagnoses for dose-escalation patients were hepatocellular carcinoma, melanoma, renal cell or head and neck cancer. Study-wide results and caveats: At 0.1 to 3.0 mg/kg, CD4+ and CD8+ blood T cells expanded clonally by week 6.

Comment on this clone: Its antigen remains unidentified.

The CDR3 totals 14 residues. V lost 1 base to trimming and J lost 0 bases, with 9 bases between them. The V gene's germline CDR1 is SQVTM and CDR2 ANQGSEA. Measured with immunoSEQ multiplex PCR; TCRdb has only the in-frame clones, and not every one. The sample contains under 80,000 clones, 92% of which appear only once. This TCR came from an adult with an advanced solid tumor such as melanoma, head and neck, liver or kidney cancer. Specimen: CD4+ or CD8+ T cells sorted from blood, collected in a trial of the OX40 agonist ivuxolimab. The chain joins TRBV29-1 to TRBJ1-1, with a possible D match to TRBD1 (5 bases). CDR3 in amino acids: CSVEGGGLNTEAFF. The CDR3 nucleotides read TGCAGCGTTGAAGGGGGCGGGTTGAACACTGAAGCTTTCTTT.